The 5 T cell receptor beta chains in this list originate from one sample, sequenced in a study of blood T cell repertoires in COVID-19. Profiling relied on immunoSEQ multiplex PCR, and the TCRdb table lists in-frame clones only, not all of them. Among 150,000 to 200,000 clones, roughly 82% were seen once, and the ten largest hold around 7%. Sequenced input: peripheral blood. The receptors were gathered from a woman in her 40s with COVID-19, enrolled during active disease.

The rearrangement joins TRBV20-1 to TRBJ2-7; TRBD1 matches 8 bases. The length of the CDR3 is 13 residues. Trimming at V came to 3 bases and at J to 9 bases, leaving 10 bases not matched to a gene. The germline V gene has CDR1 DFQATT and CDR2 SNEGSKA (reference sequence). DNA for the CDR3: TGCAGTGCTAGTAAGACAGGGGTATTTCGGCAGTACGTC. This codes for CSASKTGVFRQYV.

The V and J genes are TRBV4-1 and TRBJ1-4; a weak D match, TRBD1 (5 bases). This CDR3 has 15 residues. Trimming left V 4 bases short and J 2 bases short, with 11 bases between. CDR1 and CDR2 (germline): MGHRA, YSYEKL. CDR3 DNA: TGCGCCAGCAGCCGGGGCTTGGGGACTAATGAAAAACTGTTTTTT. This translates into CASSRGLGTNEKLFF.

The chain joins TRBV19 to TRBJ2-1, with 8 bases that match TRBD1. CDR1 and CDR2 from the germline V gene are LNHDA and SQIVND (reference sequence). The trim removed 8 bases at V and 6 bases at J, leaving 12 bases unmatched. The CDR3 runs to 15 residues. CDR3 protein: CASSYLGTGGNEQFF. CDR3 in DNA: TGTGCCAGTTCGTACCTCGGGACAGGAGGCAATGAGCAGTTCTTC.

This clone was found once. This rearrangement joins TRBV30 to TRBJ1-4; D is unresolved. The V and J ends lost 3 bases and 5 bases respectively, with 4 bases between them. Per germline, CDR1 GTSNPN and CDR2 SVGIG (reference sequence). The CDR3 has 11 amino acids. CDR3 sequence: CAWSANEKLFF. The CDR3 DNA sequence: TGTGCCTGGAGCGCGAATGAAAAACTGTTTTTT.

The chain uses TRBV7-9 and TRBJ1-1; no firm D call. Germline V gene data show CDR1 as SEHNR and CDR2 as FQNEAQ (reference sequence). V shed 4 bases and J shed 5 bases, with 8 bases lying between them. There are 12 residues in the CDR3. CDR3 residues: CASSSGGTEAFF. DNA of the CDR3: TGTGCCAGCAGCTCCGGCGGGACTGAAGCTTTCTTT.